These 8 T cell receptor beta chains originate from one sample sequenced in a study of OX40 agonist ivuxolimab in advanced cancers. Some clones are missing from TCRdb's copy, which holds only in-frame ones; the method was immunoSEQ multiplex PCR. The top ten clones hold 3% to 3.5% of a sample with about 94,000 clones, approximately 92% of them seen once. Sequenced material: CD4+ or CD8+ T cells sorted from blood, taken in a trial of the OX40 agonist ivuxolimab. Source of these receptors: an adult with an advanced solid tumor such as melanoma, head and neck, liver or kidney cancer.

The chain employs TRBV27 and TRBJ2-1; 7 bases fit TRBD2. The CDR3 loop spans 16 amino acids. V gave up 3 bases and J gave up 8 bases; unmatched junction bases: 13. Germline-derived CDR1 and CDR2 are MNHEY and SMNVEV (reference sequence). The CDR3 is CASSLGFPGRGDEQFF. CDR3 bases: TGTGCCAGCAGTTTGGGGTTTCCTGGGAGGGGTGATGAGCAGTTCTTC.

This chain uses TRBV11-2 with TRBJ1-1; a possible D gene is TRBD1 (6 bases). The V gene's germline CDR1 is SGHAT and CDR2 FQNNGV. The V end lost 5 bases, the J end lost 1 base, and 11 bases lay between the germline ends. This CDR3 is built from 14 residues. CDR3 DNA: TGTGCCAGCAGCCGCGGACAGACGAACACTGAAGCTTTCTTT. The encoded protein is CASSRGQTNTEAFF.

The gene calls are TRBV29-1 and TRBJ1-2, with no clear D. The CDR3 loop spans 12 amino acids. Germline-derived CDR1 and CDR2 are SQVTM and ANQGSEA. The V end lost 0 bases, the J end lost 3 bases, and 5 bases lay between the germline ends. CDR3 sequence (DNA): TGCAGCGTTGAAGACACGGACTATGGCTACACCTTC. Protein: CSVEDTDYGYTF.

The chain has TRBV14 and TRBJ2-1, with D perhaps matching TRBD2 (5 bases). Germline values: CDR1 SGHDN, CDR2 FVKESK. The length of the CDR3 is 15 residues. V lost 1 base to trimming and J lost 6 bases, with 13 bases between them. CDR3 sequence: CASSQGLRVPNEQFF. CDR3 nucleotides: TGTGCCAGCAGCCAAGGACTACGAGTACCCAATGAGCAGTTCTTC.

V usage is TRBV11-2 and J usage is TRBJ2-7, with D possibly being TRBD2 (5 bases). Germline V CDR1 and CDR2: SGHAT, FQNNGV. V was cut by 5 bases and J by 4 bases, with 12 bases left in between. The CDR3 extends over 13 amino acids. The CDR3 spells CASSPSPGYEQYF. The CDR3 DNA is TGTGCCAGCAGCCCATCACCGGGATACGAGCAGTACTTC.

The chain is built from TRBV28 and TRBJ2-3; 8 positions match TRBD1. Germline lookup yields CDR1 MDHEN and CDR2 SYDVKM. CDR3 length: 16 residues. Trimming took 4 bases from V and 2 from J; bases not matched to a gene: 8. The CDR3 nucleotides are TGTGCCAGCAGTTCCTACGGACAGGGCGCCACAGATACGCAGTATTTT. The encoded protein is CASSSYGQGATDTQYF.

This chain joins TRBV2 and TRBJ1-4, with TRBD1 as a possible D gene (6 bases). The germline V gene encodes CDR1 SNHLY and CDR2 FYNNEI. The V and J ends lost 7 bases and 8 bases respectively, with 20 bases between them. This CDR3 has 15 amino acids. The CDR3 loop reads CASMASEGGLEKLFF. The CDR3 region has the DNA TGTGCCAGCATGGCCTCGGAGGGGGGACTAGAAAAACTGTTTTTT.

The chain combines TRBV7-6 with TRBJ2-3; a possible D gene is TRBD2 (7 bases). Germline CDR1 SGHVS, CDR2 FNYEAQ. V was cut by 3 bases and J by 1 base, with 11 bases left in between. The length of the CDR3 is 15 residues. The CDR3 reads CASSLGGAGTDTQYF. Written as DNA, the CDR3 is TGTGCCAGCAGCTTGGGGGGGGCGGGCACAGATACGCAGTATTTT.